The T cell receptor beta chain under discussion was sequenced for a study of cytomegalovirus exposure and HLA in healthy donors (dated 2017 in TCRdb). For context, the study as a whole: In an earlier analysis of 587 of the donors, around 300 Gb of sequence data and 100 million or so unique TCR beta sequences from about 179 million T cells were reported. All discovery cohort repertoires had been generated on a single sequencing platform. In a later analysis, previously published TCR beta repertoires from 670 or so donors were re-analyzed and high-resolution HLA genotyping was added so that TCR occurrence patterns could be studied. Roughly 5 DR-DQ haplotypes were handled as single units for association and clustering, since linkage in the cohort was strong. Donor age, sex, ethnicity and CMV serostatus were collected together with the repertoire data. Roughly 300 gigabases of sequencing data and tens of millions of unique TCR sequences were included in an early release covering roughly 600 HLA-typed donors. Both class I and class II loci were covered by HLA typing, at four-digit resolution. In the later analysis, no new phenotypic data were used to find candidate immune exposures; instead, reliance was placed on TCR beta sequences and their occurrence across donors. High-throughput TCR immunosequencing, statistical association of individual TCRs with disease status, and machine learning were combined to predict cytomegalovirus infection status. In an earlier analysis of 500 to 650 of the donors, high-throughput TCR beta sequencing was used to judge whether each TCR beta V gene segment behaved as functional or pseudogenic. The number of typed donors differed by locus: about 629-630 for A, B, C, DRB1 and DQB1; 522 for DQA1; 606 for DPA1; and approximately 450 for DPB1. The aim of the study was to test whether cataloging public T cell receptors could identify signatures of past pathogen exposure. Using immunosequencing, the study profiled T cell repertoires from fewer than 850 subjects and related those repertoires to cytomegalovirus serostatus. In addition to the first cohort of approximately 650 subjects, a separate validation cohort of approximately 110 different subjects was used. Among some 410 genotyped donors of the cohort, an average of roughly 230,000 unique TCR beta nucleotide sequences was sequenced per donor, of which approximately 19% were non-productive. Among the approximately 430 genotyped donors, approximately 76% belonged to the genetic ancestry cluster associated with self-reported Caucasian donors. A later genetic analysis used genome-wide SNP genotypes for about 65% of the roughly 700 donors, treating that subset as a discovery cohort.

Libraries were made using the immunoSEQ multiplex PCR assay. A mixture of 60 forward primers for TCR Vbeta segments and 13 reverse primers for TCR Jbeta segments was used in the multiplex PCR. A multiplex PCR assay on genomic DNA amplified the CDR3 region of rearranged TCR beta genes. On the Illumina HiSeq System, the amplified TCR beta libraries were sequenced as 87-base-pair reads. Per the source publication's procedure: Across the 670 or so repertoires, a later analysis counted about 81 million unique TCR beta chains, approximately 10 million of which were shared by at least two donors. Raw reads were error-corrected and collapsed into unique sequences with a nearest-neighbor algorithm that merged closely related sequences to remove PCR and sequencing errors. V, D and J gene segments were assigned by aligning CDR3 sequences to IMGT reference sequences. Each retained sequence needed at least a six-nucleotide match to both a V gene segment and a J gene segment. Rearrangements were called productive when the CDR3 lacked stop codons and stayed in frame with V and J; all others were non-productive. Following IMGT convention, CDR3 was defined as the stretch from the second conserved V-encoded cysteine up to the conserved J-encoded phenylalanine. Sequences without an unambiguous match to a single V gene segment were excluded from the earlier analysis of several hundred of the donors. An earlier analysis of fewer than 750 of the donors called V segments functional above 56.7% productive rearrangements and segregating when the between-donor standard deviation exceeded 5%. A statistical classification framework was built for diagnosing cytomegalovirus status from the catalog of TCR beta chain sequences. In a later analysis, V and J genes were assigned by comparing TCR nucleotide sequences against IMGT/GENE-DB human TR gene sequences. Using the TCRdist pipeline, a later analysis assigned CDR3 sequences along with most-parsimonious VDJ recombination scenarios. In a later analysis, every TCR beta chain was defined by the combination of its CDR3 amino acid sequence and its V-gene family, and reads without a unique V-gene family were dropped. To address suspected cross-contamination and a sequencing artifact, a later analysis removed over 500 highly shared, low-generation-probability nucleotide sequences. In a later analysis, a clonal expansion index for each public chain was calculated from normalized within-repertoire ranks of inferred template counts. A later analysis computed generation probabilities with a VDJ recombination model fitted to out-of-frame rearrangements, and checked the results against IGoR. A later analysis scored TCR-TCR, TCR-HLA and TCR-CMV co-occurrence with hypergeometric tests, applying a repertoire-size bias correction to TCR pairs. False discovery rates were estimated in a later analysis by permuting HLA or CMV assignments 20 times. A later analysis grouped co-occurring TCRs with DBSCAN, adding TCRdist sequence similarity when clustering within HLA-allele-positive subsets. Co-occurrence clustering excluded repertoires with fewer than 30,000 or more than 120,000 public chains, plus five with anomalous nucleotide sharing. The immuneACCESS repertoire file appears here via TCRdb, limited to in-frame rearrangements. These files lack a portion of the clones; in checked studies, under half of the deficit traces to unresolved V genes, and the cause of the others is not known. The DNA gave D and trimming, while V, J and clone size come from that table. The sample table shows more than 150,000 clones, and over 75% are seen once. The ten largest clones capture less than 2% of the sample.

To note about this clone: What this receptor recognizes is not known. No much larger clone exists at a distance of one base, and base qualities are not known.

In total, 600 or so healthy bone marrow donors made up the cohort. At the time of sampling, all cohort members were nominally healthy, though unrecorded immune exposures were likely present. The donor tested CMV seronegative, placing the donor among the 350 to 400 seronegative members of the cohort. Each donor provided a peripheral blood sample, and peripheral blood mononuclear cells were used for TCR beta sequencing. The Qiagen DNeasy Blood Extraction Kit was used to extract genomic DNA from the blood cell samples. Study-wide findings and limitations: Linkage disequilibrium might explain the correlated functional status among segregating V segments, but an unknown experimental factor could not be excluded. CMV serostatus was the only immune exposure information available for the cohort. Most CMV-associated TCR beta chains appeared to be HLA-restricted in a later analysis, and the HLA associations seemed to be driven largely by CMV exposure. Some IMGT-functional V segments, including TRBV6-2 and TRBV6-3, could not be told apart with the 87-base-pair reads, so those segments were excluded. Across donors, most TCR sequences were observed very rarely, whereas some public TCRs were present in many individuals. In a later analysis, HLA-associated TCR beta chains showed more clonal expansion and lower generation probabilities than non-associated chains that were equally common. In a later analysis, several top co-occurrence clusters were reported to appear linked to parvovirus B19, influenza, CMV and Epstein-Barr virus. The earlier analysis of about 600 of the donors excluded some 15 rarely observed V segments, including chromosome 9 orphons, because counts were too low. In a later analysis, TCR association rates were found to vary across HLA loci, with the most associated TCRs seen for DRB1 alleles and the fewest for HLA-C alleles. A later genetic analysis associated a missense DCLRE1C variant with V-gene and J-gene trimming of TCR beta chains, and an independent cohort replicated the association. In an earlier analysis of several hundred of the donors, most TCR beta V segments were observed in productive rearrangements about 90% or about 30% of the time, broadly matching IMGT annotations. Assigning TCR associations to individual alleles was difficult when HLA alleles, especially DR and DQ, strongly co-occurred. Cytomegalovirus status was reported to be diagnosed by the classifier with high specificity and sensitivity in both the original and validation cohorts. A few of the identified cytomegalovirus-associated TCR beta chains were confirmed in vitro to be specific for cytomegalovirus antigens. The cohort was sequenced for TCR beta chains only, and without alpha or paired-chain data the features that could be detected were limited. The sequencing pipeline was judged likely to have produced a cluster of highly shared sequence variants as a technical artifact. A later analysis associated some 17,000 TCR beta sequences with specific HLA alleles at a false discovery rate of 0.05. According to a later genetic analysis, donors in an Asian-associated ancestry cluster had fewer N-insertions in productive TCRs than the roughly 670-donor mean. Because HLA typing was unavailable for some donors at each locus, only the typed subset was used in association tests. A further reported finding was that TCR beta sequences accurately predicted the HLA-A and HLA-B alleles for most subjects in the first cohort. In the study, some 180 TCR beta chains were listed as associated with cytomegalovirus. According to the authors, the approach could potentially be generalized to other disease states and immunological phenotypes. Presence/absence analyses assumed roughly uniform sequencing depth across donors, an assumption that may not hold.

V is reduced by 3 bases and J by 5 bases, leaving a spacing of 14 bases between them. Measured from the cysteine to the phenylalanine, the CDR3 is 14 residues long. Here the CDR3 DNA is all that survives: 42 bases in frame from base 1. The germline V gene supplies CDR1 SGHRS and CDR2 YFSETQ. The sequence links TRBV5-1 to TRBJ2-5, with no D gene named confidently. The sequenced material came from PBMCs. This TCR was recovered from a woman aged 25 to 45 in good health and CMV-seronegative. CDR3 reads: CASSSPGPPETQYF. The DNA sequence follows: TGCGCCAGCAGCTCACCGGGTCCTCCGGAGACCCAGTACTTC.